The clone carrying this T cell receptor beta chain was observed at least ten times. The sample originates from a study of early T cells in non-severe SARS-CoV-2 infection. Trimming shortened V by 3 bases and J by 7 bases, and 15 bases separated the two germline ends. The CDR3 sequence is 13 residues long. Germline CDR1 reads DFQATT; CDR2 reads SNEGSKA (reference sequence). MiXCR, run by TCRdb on the 5' RACE reads, gives a single entry per CDR3 protein. The sample records about 80,000 distinct CDR3 sequences, 12% being singletons. The sample taken for sequencing was whole blood. The J gene is TRBJ2-5, the V gene TRBV20-1, with D possibly being TRBD1 (6 bases). The clonotype was recovered from an adult who was a healthcare worker with PCR-confirmed SARS-CoV-2 infection or an uninfected control (not recorded which). CDR3 in amino acids: CSARRDNSGTQYF. CDR3 sequence (DNA): TGCAGTGCTAGGAGGGACAACTCAGGGACCCAGTACTTC.